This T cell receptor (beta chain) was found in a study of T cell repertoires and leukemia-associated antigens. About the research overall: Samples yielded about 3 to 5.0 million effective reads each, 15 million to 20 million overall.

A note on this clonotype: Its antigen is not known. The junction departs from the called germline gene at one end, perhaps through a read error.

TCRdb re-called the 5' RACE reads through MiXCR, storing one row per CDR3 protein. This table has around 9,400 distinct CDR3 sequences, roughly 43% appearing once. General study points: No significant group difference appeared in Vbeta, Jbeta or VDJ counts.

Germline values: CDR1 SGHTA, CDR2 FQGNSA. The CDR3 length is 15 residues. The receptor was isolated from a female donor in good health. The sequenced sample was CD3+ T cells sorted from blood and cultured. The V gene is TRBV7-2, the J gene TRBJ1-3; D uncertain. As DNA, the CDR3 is TGTGCCAGCAGCTTAGCTGGTATGTCTGGAAGCACCATATATTTT. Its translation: CASSLAGMSGSTIYF.